Each of the 8 T cell receptor beta chains below was sequenced from the same sample in a study. Cells sorted as Tregs were CD4+, CD25+ and CD127-/low. TCRdb called the 5' RACE reads again in MiXCR, with one record for every CDR3 protein. The sample comprises about 9,000 distinct CDR3 sequences, 40% to 55% of which are singletons, and 2.9% rests with the top ten. The sequenced sample consisted of Tregs sorted from a lymph node. Receptor source: a female donor with breast cancer.

There are a few counts of this clonotype. The chain links TRBV4-1 to TRBJ2-7; D is perhaps TRBD1 (6 bases). Trimming removed 5 bases from V and 1 base from J, with 12 bases in between. The V gene's germline CDR1 is MGHRA and CDR2 YSYEKL. The CDR3 covers 14 residues. The CDR3, as DNA: TGCGCCAGCAGCTACGTCGGACAGTCCTACGAGCAGTACTTC. The encoded protein is CASSYVGQSYEQYF.

To note about this clonotype: The conserved phenylalanine or tryptophan is not found at the CDR3 terminus, so this likely reflects a read error. This CDR3 is CSVVISGLAGVAGDEQFL. CDR3 in DNA: TGCAGCGTTGTCATCAGCGGACTAGCGGGAGTGGCTGGAGATGAGCAGTTCCTC. The chain recombines TRBV29-1 with TRBJ2-1, with 13 bases aligning to TRBD2. The CDR3 is made up of 18 amino acids. Germline loops: CDR1 SQVTM, CDR2 ANQGSEA. V lost 4 bases, J lost 8 bases, and 17 bases stayed unmatched.

V is TRBV4-1 and J is TRBJ2-7; 7 bases are shared with TRBD2. In germline, CDR1 is MGHRA, CDR2 YSYEKL. V gave up 2 bases and J gave up 3 bases; unmatched junction bases: 4. The length of the CDR3 is 14 residues. The CDR3 protein is CASSQSGTHYEQYF. CDR3 coding DNA: TGCGCCAGCAGCCAAAGCGGGACTCACTACGAGCAGTACTTC.

This clonotype was counted a few times. The rearrangement joins TRBV6-5 to TRBJ2-2; D gene uncertain. The CDR3 contains 16 residues. The germline CDR1 and CDR2 sequences are MNHEY and SVGAGI. Trimming removed 1 base from V and 0 bases from J, with 9 bases in between. The CDR3 region is CASSYFADTNTGELFF. Written as DNA, the CDR3 is TGTGCCAGCAGTTACTTTGCAGATACGAACACCGGGGAGCTGTTTTTT.

This clonotype appeared a single time. A much larger clonotype is one base distant, so this may be a read error. The CDR3 does not end in the conserved phenylalanine or tryptophan, so this is likely a read error. The chain links TRBV6-5 to TRBJ1-5, with D perhaps matching TRBD1 (5 bases). Germline loops: CDR1 MNHEY, CDR2 SVGAGI. CDR3 length: 15 residues. The V gene lost 2 bases and the J gene lost 3 bases, with 11 bases spanning the gap. As DNA, the CDR3 is TGTGCCAGCAGTTACGTGCGGGGGGACAATCAGCCCCAGCATTCT. Translation: CASSYVRGDNQPQHS.

The chain couples TRBV5-6 to TRBJ1-1; maybe TRBD1 (6 bases). This CDR3 region has 14 residues. CDR1 is SGHDT and CDR2 is YYEEEE in the germline V gene. Trimming removed 4 bases at V and 4 bases at J, with 14 bases between. This CDR3 reads CASSPGGAGTEAFF. In DNA form, the CDR3 reads TGTGCCAGCAGCCCCGGGGGGGCTGGCACTGAAGCTTTCTTT.

This chain uses TRBV20-1 with TRBJ2-7; maybe TRBD2 (6 bases). The V gene's germline CDR1 is DFQATT and CDR2 SNEGSKA (reference sequence). This CDR3 comprises 16 residues. V gave up 2 bases and J gave up 2 bases, with 19 bases separating them. The CDR3 here is CSARPPGGGTTYEQYF. DNA of the CDR3: TGCAGTGCTAGACCCCCAGGTGGCGGGACCACCTACGAGCAGTACTTC.

This CDR3 is CASSWTGGGNQPQHF. The CDR3 nucleotides read TGCGCCAGCAGCTGGACAGGGGGCGGCAATCAGCCCCAGCATTTT. The V gene is TRBV5-1, the J gene TRBJ1-5; 11 bases fit TRBD1. V lost 3 bases to trimming and J lost 2 bases; unmatched junction nucleotides: 1. Germline V gene data show CDR1 as SGHRS and CDR2 as YFSETQ. The CDR3 runs to 15 residues.